Listed here are 2 T cell receptor beta chains from one sample, sequenced in a study of PD-1 blockade in classical Hodgkin lymphoma. Assay: immunoSEQ multiplex PCR; the TCRdb copy retains only in-frame clones and omits some. The repertoire has about 50,000 clones, around 91% of them found once; the top ten carry around 14%. Time point: cycle 4 day 1 (C4D1), after around six weeks of nivolumab. The patients all showed relapse after autologous stem cell transplantation, while their brentuximab vedotin exposure varied. The sequencing used peripheral blood mononuclear cells (PBMCs), collected before the fourth cycle of nivolumab. The receptors derive from a human donor with classical Hodgkin lymphoma.

The chain combines TRBV28 with TRBJ1-6; no definite D call. The ends were cut back, 6 bases at V and 10 bases at J, with 19 bases in the middle. Per the germline V gene, CDR1 is MDHEN and CDR2 is SYDVKM. CDR3 length: 15 residues. CDR3 in amino acids: CASRGESGYGSPLHF. The CDR3 bases are TGTGCCAGCAGGGGTGAGTCGGGGTACGGATCACCCCTCCACTTT.

J is TRBJ1-4 and V is TRBV18, with a possible D match to TRBD1 (5 bases). The CDR3 is 15 amino acids. Germline V lookup: CDR1 KGHSH, CDR2 LQKENI. V was pared by 6 bases and J by 0 bases, with 11 bases between. In DNA form, the CDR3 reads TGTGCCAGCTCTCAGGGCTCTGCAACTAATGAAAAACTGTTTTTT. This encodes CASSQGSATNEKLFF.